The rows below give T cell receptor beta chains drawn from one sample of a study of CD8 T cells in ankylosing spondylitis. From the 5' RACE reads, TCRdb called clonotypes with MiXCR, one entry per CDR3 protein. This sample carries 200,000 to 250,000 distinct CDR3 sequences, approximately 7.4% of them seen once, and the ten largest clones take 13% to 15%. The sample consisted of blood, either unsorted or a sorted T cell fraction (not recorded which). These TCRs come from a male donor with ankylosing spondylitis. Both conserved end residues are trimmed from each CDR3. The D gene is left open where the match is weak.

d_call: .; v_call: TRBV5-6; cdr3_aa: ASSWGWSDEQY
d_call: TRBD2; v_call: TRBV7-9; cdr3_aa: ASTGLATGELF
d_call: .; v_call: TRBV6-2/TRBV6-3; cdr3_aa: ASSYRGTSIGVYEQY
d_call: .; v_call: TRBV12-3/TRBV12-4; cdr3_aa: ASSLGREKLF
d_call: TRBD2; v_call: TRBV7-6; cdr3_aa: ASSLEAGFYNEQF
d_call: .; v_call: TRBV6-2/TRBV6-3; cdr3_aa: ASSTTEPPSLGANVLT
d_call: .; v_call: TRBV28; cdr3_aa: ASSLPARTDTQY
d_call: .; v_call: TRBV27; cdr3_aa: ASSFPSDTQY
d_call: TRBD1; v_call: TRBV7-9; cdr3_aa: ASSFSGGAYNEQF
d_call: .; v_call: TRBV6-4; cdr3_aa: ASDRAPCASPQH
d_call: .; v_call: TRBV30; cdr3_aa: AWRSDRSYEQY
d_call: TRBD1; v_call: TRBV5-1; cdr3_aa: ASSGGTGPYNEQF
d_call: .; v_call: TRBV6-1; cdr3_aa: ASSTLQYNEQF
d_call: .; v_call: TRBV15; cdr3_aa: ATSREPTGFYYGYT
d_call: .; v_call: TRBV24-1; cdr3_aa: ATSGGAAYNEQF
d_call: TRBD2; v_call: TRBV5-1; cdr3_aa: ASSSWTSGSRNEQF
d_call: TRBD1; v_call: TRBV11-2; cdr3_aa: ASSLDPGTGYMNTEAF
d_call: .; v_call: TRBV6-2/TRBV6-3; cdr3_aa: ASSYPGSRNEQF
d_call: .; v_call: TRBV20-1; cdr3_aa: SLGGLPSYEQY
d_call: .; v_call: TRBV27; cdr3_aa: ASSLSGIVGETQY
d_call: .; v_call: TRBV12-3/TRBV12-4; cdr3_aa: ASTLAFQRANYGYT
d_call: .; v_call: TRBV12-3/TRBV12-4; cdr3_aa: ASSLMGVRTDTQY